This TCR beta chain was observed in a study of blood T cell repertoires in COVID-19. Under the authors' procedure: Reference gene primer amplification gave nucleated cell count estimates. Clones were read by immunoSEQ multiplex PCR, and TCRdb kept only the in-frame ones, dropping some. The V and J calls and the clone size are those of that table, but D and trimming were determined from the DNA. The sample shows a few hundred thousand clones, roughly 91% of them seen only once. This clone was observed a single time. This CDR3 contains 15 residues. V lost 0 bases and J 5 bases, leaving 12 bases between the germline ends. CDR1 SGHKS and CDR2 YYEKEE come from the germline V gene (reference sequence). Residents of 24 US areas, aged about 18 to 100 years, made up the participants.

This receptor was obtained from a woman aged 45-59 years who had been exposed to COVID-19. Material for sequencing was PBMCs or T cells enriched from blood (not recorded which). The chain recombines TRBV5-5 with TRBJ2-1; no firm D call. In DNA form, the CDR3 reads TGTGCCAGCAGCTTGGGGTCAACACGAAACAATGAGCAGTTCTTC. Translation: CASSLGSTRNNEQFF.